The 2 T cell receptor beta chains below all came from one sample that was sequenced in a study of shared T cell receptors in the human thymus (dated by TCRdb to the early 2020s). Library preparation was by the immunoSEQ multiplex PCR assay. The table comes from immuneACCESS by way of TCRdb, which keeps in-frame sequences with V and J called. Part of the clones is missing from these tables; in studies checked, under half for an unresolved V gene and the rest for unknown reasons. For this sample there are about 540,000 clones; approximately 80% appear just once. The ten largest account for about 0.012% of the sample. These same data were also listed under a study on human thymus T cells.

Sequenced material: thymocytes. These receptors all stem from a boy less than two years old with a congenital heart defect. Donor details come from another sample of the same person, matched by shared clones.

About this clone: One end of the junction varies from germline; a read error may be responsible. This chain joins TRBV7-7 and TRBJ1-4; a weak D match, TRBD1 (5 bases). This CDR3 contains 15 residues. In germline, CDR1 is SSHAT, CDR2 FNYEAQ (reference sequence). DNA of the CDR3: TGTGCTAGCAGCCCTCGTCCTGGCGGGGGTGAAAAACTGTTTTTT. Its protein product is CASSPRPGGGEKLFF.

The genes are TRBV6-5 and TRBJ1-2, with 7 positions matching TRBD1. V shed 2 bases and J 4 bases; nucleotides not matched to a gene: 7. The CDR3 length is 15 residues. Per the germline V gene, CDR1 is MNHEY and CDR2 is SVGAGI. The CDR3: CASSYRTGSFYGYTF. The CDR3 DNA follows: TGTGCCAGCAGTTACAGGACAGGAAGCTTCTATGGCTACACCTTC.